This entry features one T cell receptor beta chain sequence. What it binds is unknown. This specimen comes from a study of long-term antiretroviral therapy in people with HIV. United States facilities provided treatment to all participants with HIV. Samples were assayed with immunoSEQ v3.0 at survey level. Sequencing set out to capture about 40,000-50,000 T-cell genomes per sample. The repertoire was sequenced with immunoSEQ multiplex PCR; TCRdb's copy has only in-frame clones and lacks some. This table holds 30,000 to 40,000 clones, about 93% found once. The germline V gene encodes CDR1 LNHDA and CDR2 SQIVND (reference sequence). This CDR3 comprises 15 residues. With 8 bases clipped from V and 4 bases from J, the junction kept 11 bases outside the gene matches. Whole-study findings and limits: Pre-ART clonal expansion yielded clones that dominated the repertoire at all time points.

Sequenced here: unsorted PBMCs, sampled around 5.5 years after starting antiretroviral therapy. This clonotype originated in a woman in her forties or fifties with HIV. The chain links TRBV19 to TRBJ1-2; 9 bases line up with TRBD1. CDR3 in amino acids: CASRTGGYLSYGYTF. In nucleotides, the CDR3 is TGTGCCAGTCGAACAGGGGGCTACCTGAGCTATGGCTACACCTTC.